This T cell receptor beta chain was captured in a study of cytomegalovirus exposure and HLA in healthy donors. Germline V gene sequence: CDR1 MNHNY, CDR2 SVGAGI (reference sequence). The CDR3 runs to 12 residues. V shed 2 bases and J shed 3 bases, with 5 bases lying between them. With 60 Vbeta and 13 Jbeta primers, the PCR was carried out. Some clones are missing from TCRdb's copy, which holds only in-frame ones; the method was immunoSEQ multiplex PCR. This sample yields about 130,000 clones, of which about 10% are seen a single time; just over 4.5% belongs to the top ten. Findings and limits, study-wide: TRBV6-2, TRBV6-3 and other indistinguishable V segments were excluded. One variant, a missense change in DCLRE1C, was linked in a later analysis to TCR beta V- and J-gene trimming. Some highly shared sequence variants likely arose as a pipeline artifact.

As for this clone: Its antigen is not identified.

Source material: PBMCs. The sequence derives from a woman aged 18-35 years in good health and CMV-seropositive. This sequence joins TRBV6-6 and TRBJ2-7; D unresolved. DNA for the CDR3: TGTGCCAGCAGTTACGTAGACTACGAGCAGTACTTC. Translation: CASSYVDYEQYF.